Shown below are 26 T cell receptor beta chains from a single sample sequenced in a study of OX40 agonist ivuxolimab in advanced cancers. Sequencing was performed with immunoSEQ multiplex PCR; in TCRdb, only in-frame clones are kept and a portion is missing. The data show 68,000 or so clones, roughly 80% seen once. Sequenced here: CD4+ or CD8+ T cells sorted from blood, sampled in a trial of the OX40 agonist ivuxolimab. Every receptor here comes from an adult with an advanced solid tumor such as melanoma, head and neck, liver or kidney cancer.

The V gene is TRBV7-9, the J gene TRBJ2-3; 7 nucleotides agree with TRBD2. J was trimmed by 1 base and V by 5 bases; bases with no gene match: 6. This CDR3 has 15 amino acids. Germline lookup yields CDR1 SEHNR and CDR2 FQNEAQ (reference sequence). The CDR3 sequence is CASSPRAGGTDTQYF. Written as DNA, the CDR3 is TGTGCCAGCAGCCCCCGGGCGGGGGGCACAGATACGCAGTATTTT.

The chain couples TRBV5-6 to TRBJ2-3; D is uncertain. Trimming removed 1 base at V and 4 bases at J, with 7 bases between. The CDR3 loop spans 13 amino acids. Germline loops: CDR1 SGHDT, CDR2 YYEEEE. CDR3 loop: CASSLNQADTQYF. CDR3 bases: TGTGCCAGCAGCTTGAACCAGGCAGATACGCAGTATTTT.

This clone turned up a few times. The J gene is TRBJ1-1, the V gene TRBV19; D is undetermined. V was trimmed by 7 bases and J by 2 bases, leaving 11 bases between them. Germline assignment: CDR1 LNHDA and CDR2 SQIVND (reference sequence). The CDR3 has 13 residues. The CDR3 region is CASTPRVNTEAFF. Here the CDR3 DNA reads TGTGCCAGTACCCCCCGTGTAAACACTGAAGCTTTCTTT. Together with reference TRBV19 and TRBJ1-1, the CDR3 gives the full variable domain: DGGITQSPKYLFRKEGQNVTLSCEQNLNHDAMYWYRQDPGQGLRLIYYSQIVNDFQKGDIAEGYSVSREKKESFPLTVTSAQKNPTAFYLCASTPRVNTEAFFGQGTRLTVV.

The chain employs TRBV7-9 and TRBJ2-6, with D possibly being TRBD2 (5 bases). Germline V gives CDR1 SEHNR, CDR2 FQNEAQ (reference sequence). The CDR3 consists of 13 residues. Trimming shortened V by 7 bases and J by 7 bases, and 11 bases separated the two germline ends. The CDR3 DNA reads TGTGCCAGCACCATTTCGGGAGCCAACGTCCTGACTTTC. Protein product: CASTISGANVLTF.

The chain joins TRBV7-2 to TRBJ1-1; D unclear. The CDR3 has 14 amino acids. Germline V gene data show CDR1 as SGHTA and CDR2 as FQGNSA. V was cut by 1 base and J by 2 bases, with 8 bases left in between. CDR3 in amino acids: CASSLVADNTEAFF. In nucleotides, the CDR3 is TGTGCCAGCAGCTTAGTGGCGGATAACACTGAAGCTTTCTTT.

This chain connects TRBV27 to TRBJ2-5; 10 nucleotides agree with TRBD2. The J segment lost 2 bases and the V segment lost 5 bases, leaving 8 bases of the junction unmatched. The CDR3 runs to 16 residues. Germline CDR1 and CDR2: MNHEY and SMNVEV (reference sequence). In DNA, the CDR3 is TGTGCCAGCAGTCCTATAGCGGGAGGAACGCAAGAGACCCAGTACTTC. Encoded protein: CASSPIAGGTQETQYF.

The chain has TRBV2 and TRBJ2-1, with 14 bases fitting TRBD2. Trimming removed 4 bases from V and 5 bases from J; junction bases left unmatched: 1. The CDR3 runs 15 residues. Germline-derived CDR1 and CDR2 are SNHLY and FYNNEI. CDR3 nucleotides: TGTGCCAGCAGTGGGGGACTAGCGGGAGACAATGAGCAGTTCTTC. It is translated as CASSGGLAGDNEQFF.

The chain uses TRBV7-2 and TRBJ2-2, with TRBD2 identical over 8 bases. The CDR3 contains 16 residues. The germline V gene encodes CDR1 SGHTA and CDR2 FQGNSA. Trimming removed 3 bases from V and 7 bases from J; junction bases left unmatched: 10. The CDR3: CASSLDSGVLRGELFF. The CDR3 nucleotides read TGTGCCAGCAGCTTGGATAGCGGGGTATTGCGCGGGGAGCTGTTTTTT.

The CDR3 DNA follows: TGCGCCAGCAGCTTGGTGTTACAGCTCTACGAGCAGTACGTC. The encoded protein is CASSLVLQLYEQYV. The chain uses TRBV5-1 and TRBJ2-7; D ambiguous. With 0 bases removed from V and 3 bases from J, the gap between germline ends came to 10 bases. There are 14 residues in the CDR3. Germline CDR1 SGHRS, CDR2 YFSETQ.

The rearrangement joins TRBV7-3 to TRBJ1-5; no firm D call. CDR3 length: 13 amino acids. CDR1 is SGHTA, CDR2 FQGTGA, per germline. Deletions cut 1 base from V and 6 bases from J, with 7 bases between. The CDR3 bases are TGTGCCAGCAGCTTAAACCAAGGTCAGCCCCAGCATTTT. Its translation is CASSLNQGQPQHF. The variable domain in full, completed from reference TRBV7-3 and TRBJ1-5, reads GAGVSQTPSNKVTEKGKYVELRCDPISGHTALYWYRQSLGQGPEFLIYFQGTGAADDSGLPNDRFFAVRPEGSVSTLKIQRTERGDSAVYLCASSLNQGQPQHFGDGTRLSIL.

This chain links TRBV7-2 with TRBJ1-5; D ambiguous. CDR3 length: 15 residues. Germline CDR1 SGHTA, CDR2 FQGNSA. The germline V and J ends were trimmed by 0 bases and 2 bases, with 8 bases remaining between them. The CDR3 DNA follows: TGTGCCAGCAGCTTAGCACCGTGGGGCAATCAGCCCCAGCATTTT. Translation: CASSLAPWGNQPQHF.

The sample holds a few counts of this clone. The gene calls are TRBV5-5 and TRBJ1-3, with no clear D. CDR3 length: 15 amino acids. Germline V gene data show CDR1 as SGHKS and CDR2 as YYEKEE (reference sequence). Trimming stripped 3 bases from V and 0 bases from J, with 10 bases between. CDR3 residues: CASSSYGISGNTIYF. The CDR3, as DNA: TGTGCCAGCAGCTCCTATGGAATCTCTGGAAACACCATATATTTT. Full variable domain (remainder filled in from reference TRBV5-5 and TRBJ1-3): DAGVTQSPTHLIKTRGQQVTLRCSPISGHKSVSWYQQVLGQGPQFIFQYYEKEERGRGNFPDRFSARQFPNYSSELNVNALLLGDSALYLCASSSYGISGNTIYFGEGSWLTVV.

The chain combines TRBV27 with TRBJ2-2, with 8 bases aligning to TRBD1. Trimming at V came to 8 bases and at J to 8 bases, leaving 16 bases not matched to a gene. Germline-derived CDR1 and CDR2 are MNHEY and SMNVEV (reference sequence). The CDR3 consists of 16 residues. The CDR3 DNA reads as TGTGCCAGCGGGGACCCGGACAGGGTGAATGCGGGGGAGCTGTTTTTT. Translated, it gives CASGDPDRVNAGELFF.

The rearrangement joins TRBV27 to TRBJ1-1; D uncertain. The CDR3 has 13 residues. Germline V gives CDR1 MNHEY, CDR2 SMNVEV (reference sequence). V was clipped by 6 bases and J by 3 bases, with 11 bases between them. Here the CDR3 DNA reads TGTGCCAGCAGCAAAACCGGAGACACTGAAGCTTTCTTT. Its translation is CASSKTGDTEAFF.

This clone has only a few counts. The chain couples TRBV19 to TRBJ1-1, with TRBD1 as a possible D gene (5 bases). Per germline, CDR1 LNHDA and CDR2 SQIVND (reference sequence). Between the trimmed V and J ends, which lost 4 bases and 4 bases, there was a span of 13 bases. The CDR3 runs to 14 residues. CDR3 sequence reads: CASSTRGAGTEAFF. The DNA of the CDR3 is TGTGCCAGTAGTACCCGAGGGGCGGGCACTGAAGCTTTCTTT.

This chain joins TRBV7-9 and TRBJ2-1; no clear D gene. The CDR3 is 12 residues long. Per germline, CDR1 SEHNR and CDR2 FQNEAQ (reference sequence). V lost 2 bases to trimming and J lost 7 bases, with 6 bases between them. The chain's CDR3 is CASSLLSNEQFF. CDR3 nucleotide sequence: TGTGCCAGCAGCTTATTGAGTAATGAGCAGTTCTTC.

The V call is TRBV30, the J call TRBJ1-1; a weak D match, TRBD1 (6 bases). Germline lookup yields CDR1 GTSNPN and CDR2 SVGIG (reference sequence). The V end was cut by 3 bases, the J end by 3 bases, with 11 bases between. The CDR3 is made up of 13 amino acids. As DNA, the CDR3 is TGTGCCTGGAGACCTTCAGGGGACACTGAAGCTTTCTTT. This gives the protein CAWRPSGDTEAFF.

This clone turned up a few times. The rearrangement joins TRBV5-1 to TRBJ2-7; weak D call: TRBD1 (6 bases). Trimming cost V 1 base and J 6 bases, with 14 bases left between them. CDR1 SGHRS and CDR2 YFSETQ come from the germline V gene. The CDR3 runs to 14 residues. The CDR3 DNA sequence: TGCGCCAGCAGCTTGAGTGCAGGGGCCGGCGAGCAGTACTTC. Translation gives CASSLSAGAGEQYF.

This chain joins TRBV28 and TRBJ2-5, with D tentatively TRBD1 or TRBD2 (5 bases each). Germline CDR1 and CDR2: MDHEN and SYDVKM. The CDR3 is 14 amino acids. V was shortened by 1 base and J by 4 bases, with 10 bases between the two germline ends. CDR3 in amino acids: CASSLFAGTETQYF. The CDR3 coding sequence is TGTGCCAGCAGTTTATTTGCAGGGACAGAGACCCAGTACTTC.

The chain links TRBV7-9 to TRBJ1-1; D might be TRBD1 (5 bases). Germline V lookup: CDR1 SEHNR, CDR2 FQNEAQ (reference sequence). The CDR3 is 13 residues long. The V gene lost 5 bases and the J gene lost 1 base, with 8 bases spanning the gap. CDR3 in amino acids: CASSRGQNTEAFF. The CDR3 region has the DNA TGTGCCAGCAGCCGCGGACAGAACACTGAAGCTTTCTTT.

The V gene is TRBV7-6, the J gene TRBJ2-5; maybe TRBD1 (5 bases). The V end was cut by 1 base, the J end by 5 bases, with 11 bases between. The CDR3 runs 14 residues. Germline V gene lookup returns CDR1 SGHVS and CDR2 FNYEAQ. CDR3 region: CASSLGPRGETQYF. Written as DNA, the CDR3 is TGTGCCAGCAGCTTAGGACCAAGGGGTGAGACCCAGTACTTC.

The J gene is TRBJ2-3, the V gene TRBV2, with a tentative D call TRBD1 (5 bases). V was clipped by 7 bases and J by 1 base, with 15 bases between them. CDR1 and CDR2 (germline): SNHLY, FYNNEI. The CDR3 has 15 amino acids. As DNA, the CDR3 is TGTGCCAGCACAGGACAAAGAATTGGCACAGATACGCAGTATTTT. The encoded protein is CASTGQRIGTDTQYF.

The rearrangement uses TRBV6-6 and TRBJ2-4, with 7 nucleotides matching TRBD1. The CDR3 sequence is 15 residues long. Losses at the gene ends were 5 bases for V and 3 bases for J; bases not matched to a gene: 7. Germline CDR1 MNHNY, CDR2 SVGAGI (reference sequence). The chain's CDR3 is CASSRTGDGKNIQYF. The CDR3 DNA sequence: TGTGCCAGCAGTCGAACAGGGGATGGCAAAAACATTCAGTACTTC.

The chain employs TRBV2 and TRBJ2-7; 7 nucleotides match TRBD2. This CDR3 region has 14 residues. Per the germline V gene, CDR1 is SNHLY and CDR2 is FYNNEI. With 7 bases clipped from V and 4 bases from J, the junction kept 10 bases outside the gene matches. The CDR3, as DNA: TGTGCCAGCACTGCCCTGGGAGGGAATTACGAGCAGTACGTC. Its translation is CASTALGGNYEQYV.

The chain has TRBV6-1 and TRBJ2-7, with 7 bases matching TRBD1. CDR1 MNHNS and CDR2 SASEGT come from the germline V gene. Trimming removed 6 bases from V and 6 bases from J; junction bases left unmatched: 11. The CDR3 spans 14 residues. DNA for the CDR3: TGTGCCAGCAGGGGGAGACAGGGCGCAGGCGAGCAGTACGTC. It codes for CASRGRQGAGEQYV.

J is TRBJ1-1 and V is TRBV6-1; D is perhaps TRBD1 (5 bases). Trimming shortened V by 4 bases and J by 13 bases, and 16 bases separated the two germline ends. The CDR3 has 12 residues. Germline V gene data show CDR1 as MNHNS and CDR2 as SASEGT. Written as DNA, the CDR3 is TGTGCCAGCAGTGGGGTTGGGCTGGGGGGTTTCTTT. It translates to CASSGVGLGGFF.